Listed below are T cell receptor beta chains from one sample, sequenced in a study of T cell responses to AZD1222 COVID-19 vaccine. The method was immunoSEQ multiplex PCR; TCRdb's version includes in-frame clones alone and lacks a portion of them. The table records around 140,000 clones, approximately 90% of them present only once. The sequencing here drew on peripheral blood, taken 28 days after the second AZD1222 dose. These receptors came from an adult who received the AZD1222 COVID-19 vaccine. CDR3s include the opening cysteine and the closing phenylalanine or tryptophan. D genes are given only for firm matches. Only part of the rows carry a size: once, few, many, or a class if the clone is expanded.

v_call,clone_size,j_call,d_call,cdr3_aa,cdr3_nt
TRBV6-5,-,TRBJ2-7,TRBD2,CASSPPRGNGEQYF,TGTGCCAGCAGCCCGCCGCGGGGGAACGGCGAGCAGTACTTC
TRBV9,-,TRBJ1-5,-,CASSPSGGEGQPQHF,TGTGCCAGCAGCCCGAGTGGAGGGGAAGGTCAGCCCCAGCATTTT
TRBV5-1,-,TRBJ1-1,-,CASSFAGMDTEAFF,TGCGCCAGCAGTTTCGCAGGGATGGACACTGAAGCTTTCTTT
TRBV6-5,-,TRBJ1-1,-,CASRVNSNTEAFF,TGTGCCAGCAGGGTGAACTCGAACACTGAAGCTTTCTTT
TRBV4-1,-,TRBJ1-5,-,CASSQDGLYQPQHF,TGCGCCAGCAGCCAAGATGGGCTTTATCAGCCCCAGCATTTT
TRBV27,-,TRBJ1-2,-,CASSLLAGDNGYTF,TGTGCCAGCAGTTTATTAGCAGGGGACAACGGCTACACCTTC
TRBV2,-,TRBJ1-2,-,CASKEALGYGYTF,TGTGCCAGCAAGGAGGCCCTAGGATATGGCTACACCTTC
TRBV7-2,-,TRBJ1-2,-,CASSWRAQGYGYTF,TGTGCCAGCAGCTGGAGGGCCCAAGGCTATGGCTACACCTTC
TRBV5-6,-,TRBJ2-1,-,CASSLRRGSYNEQFF,TGTGCCAGCAGCTTGCGCCGTGGTTCCTACAATGAGCAGTTCTTC
TRBV3-1/TRBV3-2,-,TRBJ1-4,-,CASSQAAGQGSEKLFF,TGTGCCAGCAGCCAAGCCGCGGGGCAGGGTAGTGAAAAACTGTTTTTT
TRBV4-3,-,TRBJ2-3,-,CASSPAAREDTQYF,TGCGCCAGCAGCCCCGCCGCTAGGGAAGATACGCAGTATTTT
TRBV18,-,TRBJ1-3,-,CASSPGLGRNTIYF,TGTGCCAGCTCACCAGGATTGGGTAGAAACACCATATATTTT
TRBV7-2,-,TRBJ2-1,TRBD1,CASSLVGTGGFNEQFF,TGTGCCAGCAGCTTAGTAGGGACAGGGGGATTCAATGAGCAGTTCTTC
TRBV7-2,-,TRBJ1-1,-,CASTGQPNTEAFF,TGTGCCAGCACCGGACAGCCAAACACTGAAGCTTTCTTT
TRBV10-3,few,TRBJ2-7,TRBD1,CATGQGGHEQYF,TGTGCCACCGGACAGGGGGGCCACGAGCAGTACTTC
TRBV4-1,-,TRBJ2-7,-,CASSQGRGTTYEQYF,TGCGCCAGCAGCCAAGGCCGGGGAACTACCTACGAGCAGTACTTC
TRBV18,-,TRBJ1-1,-,CASSPRDGTEAFF,TGTGCCAGCTCACCACGGGACGGCACTGAAGCTTTCTTT
TRBV7-2,-,TRBJ2-7,TRBD1,CASSLGGGAEQYF,TGTGCCAGCAGCTTAGGAGGGGGCGCCGAGCAGTACTTC
TRBV9,few,TRBJ2-1,-,CASSVGWAIYNEQFF,TGTGCCAGCAGCGTAGGATGGGCGATTTACAATGAGCAGTTCTTC
TRBV6-5,-,TRBJ1-4,TRBD1,CASSSAGTGNEKLFF,TGTGCCAGCAGTTCTGCCGGGACAGGGAATGAAAAACTGTTTTTT
TRBV6-5,-,TRBJ2-1,TRBD1,CASSYPGQGIGEQFF,TGTGCCAGCAGTTACCCCGGACAGGGTATCGGTGAGCAGTTCTTC
TRBV6-5,-,TRBJ2-1,TRBD1,CASRDKGALYNEQFF,TGTGCCAGCAGAGACAAGGGGGCACTCTACAATGAGCAGTTCTTC
TRBV6-1,-,TRBJ1-3,-,CASGEGSNSGNTIYF,TGTGCCAGCGGTGAGGGGTCAAACTCTGGAAACACCATATATTTT
TRBV6-5,-,TRBJ1-2,-,CASSLDQHASYF,TGTGCCAGCAGCCTTGACCAACACGCCAGTTACTTC
TRBV9,once,TRBJ2-3,TRBD2,CASSVSGGSPDTQYF,TGTGCCAGCAGCGTCAGCGGGGGGAGCCCAGATACGCAGTATTTT
TRBV19,-,TRBJ1-1,-,CASSLDGGPTEAFF,TGTGCCAGTAGTCTAGACGGTGGGCCCACTGAAGCTTTCTTT
TRBV5-5,-,TRBJ2-7,-,CASSLWGLSNGEQYF,TGTGCCAGCAGCTTGTGGGGATTATCGAATGGCGAGCAGTACTTC
TRBV7-3,-,TRBJ2-3,-,CASSLTPGIHTDTQYF,TGTGCCAGCAGCTTAACCCCCGGGATTCACACAGATACGCAGTATTTT
TRBV7-2,-,TRBJ1-2,-,CASSLGPGNGYTF,TGTGCCAGCAGCTTAGGGCCGGGGAATGGCTACACCTTC
TRBV19,-,TRBJ2-7,TRBD1,CASNAGQGPGEQYF,TGTGCCAGTAATGCGGGACAGGGGCCAGGCGAGCAGTACTTC
TRBV11-3,once,TRBJ2-1,TRBD1,CASSLGTGFGEQFF,TGTGCCAGCAGCTTAGGGACAGGGTTTGGTGAGCAGTTCTTC
TRBV9,once,TRBJ1-6,TRBD1,CASSVGRQGNSPLHF,TGTGCCAGCAGCGTAGGTCGACAGGGGAATTCACCCCTCCACTTT
TRBV19,-,TRBJ2-7,-,CASRAAGSSYEQYF,TGTGCCAGTAGAGCGGCAGGGAGCTCCTACGAGCAGTACTTC
TRBV27,-,TRBJ1-1,-,CASRRQMNTEAFF,TGTGCCAGCCGAAGGCAAATGAACACTGAAGCTTTCTTT
TRBV3-1/TRBV3-2,-,TRBJ2-3,TRBD2,CASSQGPAGATDTQYF,TGTGCCAGCAGCCAAGGTCCGGCGGGAGCCACAGATACGCAGTATTTT
TRBV5-8,-,TRBJ1-5,-,CASSLYGGVIKHF,TGTGCCAGCAGCTTGTATGGCGGGGTGATCAAGCATTTT
TRBV2,-,TRBJ1-1,TRBD1,CASSSSRGRNTEAFF,TGTGCCAGCAGTAGCTCCAGGGGGAGGAACACTGAAGCTTTCTTT
TRBV3-1/TRBV3-2,-,TRBJ2-7,-,CASSPVGGPTEDEQYF,TGTGCCAGCAGCCCGGTAGGGGGGCCCACGGAGGACGAGCAGTACTTC
TRBV19,-,TRBJ2-5,-,CASSNTYRDFQESQYF,TGTGCCAGTAGTAATACTTACCGGGACTTTCAAGAGAGCCAGTACTTC
TRBV20-1,-,TRBJ2-1,-,CSARRREQFF,TGCAGTGCTAGGCGGCGTGAGCAGTTCTTC